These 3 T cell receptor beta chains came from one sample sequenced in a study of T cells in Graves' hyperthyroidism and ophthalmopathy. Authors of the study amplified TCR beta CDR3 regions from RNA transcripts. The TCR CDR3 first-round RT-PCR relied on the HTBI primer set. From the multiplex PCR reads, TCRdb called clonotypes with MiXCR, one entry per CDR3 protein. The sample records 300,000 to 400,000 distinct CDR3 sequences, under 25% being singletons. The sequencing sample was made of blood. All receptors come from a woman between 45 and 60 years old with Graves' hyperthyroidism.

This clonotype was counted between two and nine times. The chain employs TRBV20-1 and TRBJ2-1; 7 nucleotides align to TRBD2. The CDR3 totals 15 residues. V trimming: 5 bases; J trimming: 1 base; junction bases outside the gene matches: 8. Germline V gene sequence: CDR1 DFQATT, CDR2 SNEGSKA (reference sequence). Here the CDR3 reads CSAGIAGLSYNEQFF. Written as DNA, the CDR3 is TGCAGTGCTGGGATAGCGGGCCTTTCCTACAATGAGCAGTTCTTC.

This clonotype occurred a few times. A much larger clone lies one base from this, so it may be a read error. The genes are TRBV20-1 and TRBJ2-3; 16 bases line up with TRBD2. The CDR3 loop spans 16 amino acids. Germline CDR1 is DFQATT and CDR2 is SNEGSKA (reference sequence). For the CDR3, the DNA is TGCAGTGCTAGGCCGGGACTAGCGGGAGGGACAGATACGCAGTGTTTT. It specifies CSARPGLAGGTDTQCF.

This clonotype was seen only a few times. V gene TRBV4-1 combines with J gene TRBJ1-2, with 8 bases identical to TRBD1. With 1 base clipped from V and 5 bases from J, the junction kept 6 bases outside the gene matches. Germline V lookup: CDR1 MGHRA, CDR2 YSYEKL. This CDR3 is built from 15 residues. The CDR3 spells CASSQAGTGEYGYTF. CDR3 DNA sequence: TGCGCCAGCAGCCAAGCCGGGACAGGCGAATATGGCTACACCTTC.